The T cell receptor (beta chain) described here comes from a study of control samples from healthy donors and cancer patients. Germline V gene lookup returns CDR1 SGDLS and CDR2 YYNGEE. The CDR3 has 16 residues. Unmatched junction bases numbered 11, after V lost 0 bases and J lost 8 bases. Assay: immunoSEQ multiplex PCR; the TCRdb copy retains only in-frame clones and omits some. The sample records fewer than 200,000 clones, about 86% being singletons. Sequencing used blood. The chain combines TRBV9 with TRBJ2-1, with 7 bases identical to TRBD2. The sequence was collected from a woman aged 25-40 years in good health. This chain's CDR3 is CASSVVEGGPGHEQFF. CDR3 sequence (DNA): TGTGCCAGCAGCGTAGTGGAGGGAGGGCCTGGACATGAGCAGTTCTTC.